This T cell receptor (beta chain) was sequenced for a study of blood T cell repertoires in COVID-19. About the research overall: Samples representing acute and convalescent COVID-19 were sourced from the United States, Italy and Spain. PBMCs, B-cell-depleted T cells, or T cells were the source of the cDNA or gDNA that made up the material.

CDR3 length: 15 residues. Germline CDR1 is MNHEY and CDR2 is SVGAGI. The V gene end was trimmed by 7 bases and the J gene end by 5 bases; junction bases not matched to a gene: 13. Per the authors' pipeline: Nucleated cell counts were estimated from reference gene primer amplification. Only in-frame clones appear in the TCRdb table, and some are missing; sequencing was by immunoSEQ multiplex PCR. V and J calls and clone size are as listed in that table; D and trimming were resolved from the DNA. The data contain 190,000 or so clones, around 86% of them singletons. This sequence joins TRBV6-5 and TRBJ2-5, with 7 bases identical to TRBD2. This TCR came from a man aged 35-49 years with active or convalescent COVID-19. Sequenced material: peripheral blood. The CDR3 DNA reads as TGTGCCAGCAACTTTGGCGGGAGCCTCCGGGAGACCCAGTACTTC. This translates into CASNFGGSLRETQYF.